A single sample gave rise to the 17 T cell receptor beta chains below, sequenced in a study of T cell responses to AZD1222 COVID-19 vaccine. Only in-frame clones appear in the TCRdb table, and some are missing; sequencing was by immunoSEQ multiplex PCR. The sample yields some 250,000 clones, 85% to 95% seen once. This specimen consisted of peripheral blood, obtained 28 days after the second AZD1222 dose. The receptors here all came from an adult who received the AZD1222 COVID-19 vaccine.

The table lists this clone with a count of one. The chain employs TRBV3-1 (or the pseudogene TRBV3-2) and TRBJ2-3, with D perhaps TRBD2 (6 bases). The CDR3 sequence is 17 residues long. Trimming removed 4 bases from V and 1 base from J, with 18 bases in between. The germline gives CDR1 LGHDT, CDR2 YNNKEL (reference sequence). CDR3 nucleotides: TGTGCCAGCAGCCCAAGCCAAGGACGCGGGGGCACAGATACGCAGTATTTT. This translates into CASSPSQGRGGTDTQYF.

V gene TRBV6-6 combines with J gene TRBJ1-5, with unresolved D. The germline V gene has CDR1 MNHNY and CDR2 SVGAGI (reference sequence). Trimming removed 2 bases at V and 2 bases at J, with 7 bases between. The CDR3 has 14 amino acids. DNA for the CDR3: TGTGCCAGCAGTTACGAACGGGGCAATCAGCCCCAGCATTTT. This encodes CASSYERGNQPQHF.

This clone was seen a single time. This rearrangement joins TRBV5-1 to TRBJ2-6; 7 nucleotides line up with TRBD1. V was pared by 4 bases and J by 0 bases, with 4 bases of the junction left unmatched. Germline V gene sequence: CDR1 SGHRS, CDR2 YFSETQ. CDR3 length: 16 residues. This CDR3 reads CASSLRQGSGANVLTF. The CDR3 DNA sequence: TGCGCCAGCAGCCTACGACAGGGCTCTGGGGCCAACGTCCTGACTTTC.

The chain recombines TRBV18 with TRBJ2-7, with 9 bases identical to TRBD2. The CDR3 length is 15 residues. CDR1 is KGHSH and CDR2 is LQKENI in the germline V gene. J gave up 2 bases and V 2 bases, and 4 bases lay outside the gene matches. The CDR3 spells CASSPGTSRAYEQYF. CDR3 bases: TGTGCCAGCTCACCAGGGACTAGCAGAGCCTACGAGCAGTACTTC.

The rearrangement links TRBV10-2 to TRBJ1-4; the D gene is possibly TRBD1 (5 bases). The germline V gene encodes CDR1 WSHSY and CDR2 SAAADI. V gave up 3 bases and J gave up 7 bases, with 15 bases separating them. The CDR3 runs 15 residues. CDR3 nucleotide sequence: TGCGCCAGCAGTGATAGGAGACAGCGAAGTGAAAAACTGTTTTTT. Its protein product is CASSDRRQRSEKLFF.

The chain has TRBV24-1 and TRBJ1-4; D is unresolved. This CDR3 comprises 14 residues. CDR1 is KGHDR, CDR2 SFDVKD, per germline. Trimming removed 3 bases at V and 6 bases at J, with 10 bases between. CDR3 region: CATSDAREDEKLFF. In DNA form, the CDR3 reads TGTGCCACCAGTGATGCTAGGGAGGATGAAAAACTGTTTTTT.

The chain uses TRBV28 and TRBJ2-1; tentative D call: TRBD2 (6 bases). Trimming pared 8 bases from V and 0 bases from J, leaving 11 bases between. The CDR3 totals 14 residues. Germline CDR1 MDHEN, CDR2 SYDVKM. This CDR3 reads CASFAGHSYNEQFF. The DNA of the CDR3 is TGTGCCAGCTTCGCGGGGCACTCCTACAATGAGCAGTTCTTC.

The V and J genes are TRBV6-2 or TRBV6-3 and TRBJ2-4, with D perhaps matching TRBD1 or TRBD2 (5 bases each). Germline lookup yields CDR1 MNHEY and CDR2 SVGEGT. This CDR3 has 15 residues. Between the trimmed V and J ends, which lost 0 bases and 8 bases, there was a span of 14 bases. The CDR3: CASSYSGIPTDIQYF. CDR3 coding DNA: TGTGCCAGCAGTTACTCCGGGATCCCGACAGACATTCAGTACTTC.

This sequence joins TRBV6-5 and TRBJ2-2; D is undetermined. V lost 5 bases and J lost 5, with 3 bases in between. The germline V gene encodes CDR1 MNHEY and CDR2 SVGAGI. This CDR3 is 11 amino acids long. The CDR3, as DNA: TGTGCCAGCAGTCCGACCGGGGAGCTGTTTTTT. It encodes CASSPTGELFF.

Regarding this clone: A far larger clone is a single base away, which makes a read error likely. The chain joins TRBV7-9 to TRBJ2-7, with D possibly TRBD2 on 6 matching bases. In germline, CDR1 is SEHNR, CDR2 FQNEAQ (reference sequence). The length of the CDR3 is 15 residues. The V end was cut by 3 bases, the J end by 0 bases, with 12 bases between. Here the CDR3 reads CASSLEGRSSYEQYF. CDR3 DNA sequence: TGTGCCAGCAGCTTGGAGGGGAGGAGCTCCTACGAGCAGTACTTC.

The V gene is TRBV10-3, the J gene TRBJ1-5; D may be TRBD1 (5 bases). V dropped 2 bases and J dropped 5 bases, with 7 bases sitting between them. CDR3 length: 13 amino acids. Germline CDR1 and CDR2: ENHRY and SYGVKD. The CDR3 sequence: CAISEDSDQPQHF. The CDR3, as DNA: TGTGCCATCAGTGAGGACAGTGATCAGCCCCAGCATTTT.

The chain recombines TRBV13 with TRBJ1-2; the D is unclear. The CDR3 loop spans 13 amino acids. Per germline, CDR1 PRHDT and CDR2 FYEKMQ (reference sequence). The V end lost 0 bases, the J end lost 4 bases, and 6 bases lay between the germline ends. CDR3 nucleotide sequence: TGTGCCAGCAGCTTAGGCAGATTCTATGGCTACACCTTC. It yields the protein CASSLGRFYGYTF.

The CDR3: CASSPYRDNQPQHF. CDR3 nucleotides: TGCGCCAGCAGCCCATACAGGGACAATCAGCCCCAGCATTTT. The rearrangement uses TRBV4-1 and TRBJ1-5; D might be TRBD1 (6 bases). The CDR3 runs 14 residues. Germline lookup yields CDR1 MGHRA and CDR2 YSYEKL. Between the trimmed V and J ends, which lost 4 bases and 3 bases, there was a span of 10 bases.

The chain uses TRBV28 and TRBJ1-1; the match to TRBD1 covers 8 bases. There are 13 residues in the CDR3. CDR1 and CDR2 from the germline V gene are MDHEN and SYDVKM. With 4 bases clipped from V and 10 bases from J, the junction kept 8 bases outside the gene matches. DNA of the CDR3: TGTGCCAGCAGTTCCCCGGGACAGGAAACAGCTTTCTTT. This codes for CASSSPGQETAFF.

CDR3 sequence (DNA): TGTGCCAGCACCTGGGGGGTAAAGGAGTGGAAAACTGAAGCTTTCTTT. Amino acids: CASTWGVKEWKTEAFF. The genes are TRBV21-1 and TRBJ1-1. TRBV21-1 is shown as a pseudogene. This CDR3 region has 16 residues.

The chain couples TRBV7-9 to TRBJ1-4, with a tentative D call TRBD1 (5 bases). Per germline, CDR1 SEHNR and CDR2 FQNEAQ (reference sequence). The CDR3 contains 17 residues. V was clipped by 3 bases and J by 8 bases, with 22 bases between them. CDR3 sequence reads: CASSFGTVRQAGEKLFF. The CDR3 DNA reads TGTGCCAGCAGCTTTGGGACTGTGCGTCAGGCGGGAGAAAAACTGTTTTTT.

The chain joins TRBV10-2 to TRBJ2-1, with no clear D. The CDR3 extends over 15 amino acids. In germline, CDR1 is WSHSY, CDR2 SAAADI. The CDR3 sequence: CTVARAESSYNEQFF. The CDR3 region has the DNA TGCACCGTGGCCCGGGCCGAGAGCTCCTACAATGAGCAGTTCTTC.